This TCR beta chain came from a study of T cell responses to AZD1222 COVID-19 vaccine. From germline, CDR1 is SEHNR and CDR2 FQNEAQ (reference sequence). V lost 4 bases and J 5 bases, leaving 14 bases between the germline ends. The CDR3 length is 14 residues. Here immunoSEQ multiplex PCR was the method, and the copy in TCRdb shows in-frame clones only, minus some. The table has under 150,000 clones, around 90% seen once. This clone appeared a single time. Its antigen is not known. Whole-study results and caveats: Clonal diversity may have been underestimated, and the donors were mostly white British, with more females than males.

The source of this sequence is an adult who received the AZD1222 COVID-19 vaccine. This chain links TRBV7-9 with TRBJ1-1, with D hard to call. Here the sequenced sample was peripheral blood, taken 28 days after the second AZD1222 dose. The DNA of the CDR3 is TGTGCCAGCAGCTCCAATATCTTGGGGACTGAAGCTTTCTTT. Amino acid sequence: CASSSNILGTEAFF.